The 5 T cell receptor beta chains below were found in one sample sequenced in a study of vaccination and CD4 T cells after COVID-19. With the Oncomine TCR Beta short-read assay, DNA from cultured CD4+ T cells was sequenced. Each CDR3 protein gets one entry after TCRdb re-called the PCR reads with MiXCR. The sample records under 20,000 distinct CDR3 sequences, 25% to 40% being singletons. These receptors lack a known antigen. Treatment reported: approximately 9-day PBMC culture with coronavirus spike peptide pools or control peptides (ViraFEST assay). Source material: cultured CD4+ T cells from blood. The receptors derive from a human donor with COVID-19.

The genes are TRBV2 and TRBJ1-6; no reliable D call. The CDR3 is made up of 12 amino acids. Trimming shortened V by 4 bases and J by 4 bases, and 2 bases separated the two germline ends. Looked up from germline, CDR1 is SNHLY and CDR2 is FYNNEI. CDR3 DNA sequence: TGTGCCAGCAGTGCTTATAATTCACCCCTCCACTTT. It translates to CASSAYNSPLHF.

The chain recombines TRBV6-2 or TRBV6-3 with TRBJ1-2; 7 positions agree with TRBD1. Looked up from germline, CDR1 is MNHEY and CDR2 is SVGEGT. The CDR3 spans 13 residues. V shed 6 bases and J 6 bases; nucleotides not matched to a gene: 7. The CDR3 region has the DNA TGTGCCAGCAGCACTGGACAGGTTAATGGCTACACCTTC. This translates into CASSTGQVNGYTF.

The V gene is TRBV25-1, the J gene TRBJ2-3; D call uncertain. The length of the CDR3 is 14 residues. Trimming took off 2 bases at V and 5 bases at J, with 11 bases between the two ends. Germline loops: CDR1 MGHDK, CDR2 SYGVNS. The CDR3 loop is CASSEKGPRDTQYF. CDR3 DNA sequence: TGTGCCAGCAGTGAAAAGGGTCCCCGAGATACGCAGTATTTT.

This clonotype has more than one count but fewer than ten. The chain joins TRBV6-1 to TRBJ2-5, with 9 bases aligning to TRBD2. Germline V gene data show CDR1 as MNHNS and CDR2 as SASEGT. This CDR3 contains 15 residues. Unmatched junction bases numbered 9, after V lost 5 bases and J lost 5 bases. The CDR3 here is CASSPPLAGVETQYF. The CDR3 DNA follows: TGTGCCAGCAGTCCCCCTTTAGCGGGGGTTGAGACCCAGTACTTC.

This chain uses TRBV6-2 or TRBV6-3 with TRBJ2-2, with TRBD2 as a possible D gene (5 bases). V gave up 4 bases and J gave up 7 bases, with 22 bases separating them. In germline, CDR1 is MNHEY, CDR2 SVGEGT. The CDR3 sequence is 17 residues long. The CDR3 DNA is TGTGCCAGCAGTTGGTACCCCAGGAGGACCTGGGACGGGGAGCTGTTTTTT. Amino acids: CASSWYPRRTWDGELFF.